Sequencing of this T cell receptor (beta chain) was carried out in a study of CD8+CD57+ T cells in acquired aplastic anemia. General study findings and limits: Overlap between patients and controls comprised about 28 CD8+ CDR3 sequences.

Genomic DNA, the template, was used for profiling of the TCR beta VDJ and CDR3. TCRdb re-analysed the reads in MiXCR, keeping a single row per CDR3 protein. Among under 350,000 distinct CDR3 sequences, roughly 50% were seen once, and the ten largest hold around 7.6%. This CDR3 is 19 amino acids long. The germline V gene has CDR1 KGHDR and CDR2 SFDVKD. V lost 4 bases and J lost 5; bases outside the gene matches: 14. This clonotype has more than one count but fewer than ten. The antigen is undetermined. The TCR sequence derives from a human donor with severe aplastic anemia or a healthy control (not recorded which). The rearrangement uses TRBV24-1 and TRBJ2-3; the match to TRBD2 covers 13 bases. The sample taken for sequencing was sorted CD4+, CD8+, or CD8+CD57+ T cells (not recorded which) from PBMCs. The CDR3 DNA sequence: TGTGCCACCAGTGACCGTGGGACTAGCGGGGACCGGGGACGAGATACGCAGTATTTT. Translating gives CATSDRGTSGDRGRDTQYF.